This TCR beta chain was captured in a study of CD8+ T cells in alopecia areata. Findings and caveats of the study: Scalp and blood retained many expanded lesional clones during tofacitinib. The study found tofacitinib significantly decreased scalp clonality and expanded CD8+ clones among the top 100.

Trimming cost V 5 bases and J 5 bases, with 15 bases left between them. There are 14 residues in the CDR3. Per the germline V gene, CDR1 is MNHEY and CDR2 is SVGAGI. Following extraction, RNA underwent reverse transcription to cDNA, which served as the sequencing template. The protocol was immunoSEQ multiplex PCR, while the TCRdb copy is restricted to in-frame clones and leaves out a portion. Among roughly 110,000 clones listed, roughly 84% were seen once. Treatment: oral pan-JAK inhibitor, 5-10 mg twice daily. Remarks on this clone: Its specificity is not known.

This chain joins TRBV6-5 and TRBJ2-5; possible D gene TRBD2, 6 bases. This clonotype was obtained from a human donor with alopecia areata. The sample in question was CD8+ T cells sorted from blood, obtained at week 24, from a patient treated with tofacitinib. For the CDR3, the DNA is TGTGCCAGCAGTGAAAGGAGGGAAGGGGAGACCCAGTACTTC. It encodes CASSERREGETQYF.